The 31 T cell receptor beta chains reported below all come from one sample, sequenced in a study of T-cell reconstitution after alpha-beta-depleted transplantation in children. Preparing the TCRbeta library involved the use of unique molecular identifiers. TCRdb re-analysed the PCR reads in MiXCR, keeping a single row per CDR3 protein. This sample has approximately 210,000 distinct CDR3 sequences, with roughly a sixth found just once. The specimen was PBMCs, mostly from graft donor cells, collected 360 days after TCRalphabeta/CD19-depleted stem cell transplant. The receptor set was obtained from a male patient aged 2-15 years who had a stem cell transplant for acute lymphoblastic leukemia, so the T cells may come from the graft donor.

V is TRBV6-5 and J is TRBJ1-6; D not certain. From germline, CDR1 is MNHEY and CDR2 SVGAGI. The CDR3 sequence is 17 residues long. Trimming pared 2 bases from V and 0 bases from J, leaving 11 bases between. The CDR3 DNA reads TGTGCCAGCAGTTACCGAGGTCGCAGCTCCTATAATTCACCCCTCCACTTT. As protein: CASSYRGRSSYNSPLHF.

This clonotype has just a few counts. This sequence joins TRBV18 and TRBJ2-7; 12 nucleotides match TRBD1. The V gene end was trimmed by 3 bases and the J gene end by 4 bases; junction bases not matched to a gene: 13. The CDR3 length is 18 residues. Germline CDR1 KGHSH, CDR2 LQKENI. The CDR3 here is CASSPISPGTGGIYEQYF. In nucleotides, the CDR3 is TGTGCCAGCTCACCTATCTCCCCCGGGACAGGGGGCATTTACGAGCAGTACTTC. The full variable domain, completed using reference TRBV18 and TRBJ2-7, is NAGVMQNPRHLVRRRGQEARLRCSPMKGHSHVYWYRQLPEEGLKFMVYLQKENIIDESGMPKERFSAEFPKEGPSILRIQQVVRGDSAAYFCASSPISPGTGGIYEQYFGPGTRLTVT.

This chain connects TRBV6-5 to TRBJ2-5; 10 bases match TRBD1. The CDR3 covers 14 residues. Germline CDR1 and CDR2: MNHEY and SVGAGI. With 4 bases clipped from V and 6 bases from J, the junction kept 5 bases outside the gene matches. CDR3 loop: CASSSTGGGKTQYF. In DNA form, the CDR3 reads TGTGCCAGCAGTTCGACAGGGGGCGGAAAGACCCAGTACTTC.

The V call is TRBV12-3 or TRBV12-4, the J call TRBJ1-1; D is uncertain. Deletions cut 10 bases from V and 2 bases from J, with 14 bases between. CDR3 length: 13 residues. The CDR3 region is CAIKPGANTEAFF. The CDR3 nucleotides are TGTGCCATCAAACCGGGAGCAAACACTGAAGCTTTCTTT.

At least ten counts were recorded for this clonotype. The chain carries TRBV7-2 and TRBJ2-7; 9 bases are a match to TRBD1. V lost 7 bases and J lost 2; bases outside the gene matches: 6. The CDR3 runs to 14 residues. From germline, CDR1 is SGHTA and CDR2 FQGNSA. As DNA, the CDR3 is TGTGCCAGCAACTGGGACAGGGACACCTACGAGCAGTACTTC. Translated, it gives CASNWDRDTYEQYF.

This chain links TRBV10-3 with TRBJ2-2; the D is unclear. The CDR3 loop spans 13 amino acids. Trimming took off 6 bases at V and 0 bases at J, with 5 bases between the two ends. CDR1 and CDR2 (germline): ENHRY, SYGVKD. Here the CDR3 reads CAIRLANTGELFF. The CDR3 nucleotides are TGTGCCATCAGACTGGCGAACACCGGGGAGCTGTTTTTT.

This clonotype was recorded a few times. The rearrangement joins TRBV4-3 to TRBJ2-3, with TRBD2 matching 10 bases. The germline V gene has CDR1 LGHNA and CDR2 YSLEER. The CDR3 has 18 amino acids. Trimming at V came to 3 bases and at J to 3 bases, leaving 12 bases not matched to a gene. CDR3 DNA: TGCGCCAGCAGCCACTCCTGGAGAACTAGCGGGGTAACAGATACGCAGTATTTT. Protein: CASSHSWRTSGVTDTQYF.

This clonotype was observed a few times. The V call is TRBV12-3 or TRBV12-4, the J call TRBJ1-3; D gene unclear. CDR3 length: 12 residues. Trimming shortened V by 8 bases and J by 4 bases, and 9 bases separated the two germline ends. The CDR3, as DNA: TGTGCCAGCCGTGATGGAGGAAACACCATATATTTT. Translation gives CASRDGGNTIYF.

This clonotype turned up a few times. V usage is TRBV7-2 and J usage is TRBJ2-1; the D gene is possibly TRBD2 (7 bases). V lost 5 bases, J lost 9 bases, and 20 bases lay in between. The CDR3 length is 15 residues. CDR1 SGHTA and CDR2 FQGNSA come from the germline V gene. CDR3 DNA: TGTGCCAGCAGCCCTCCCGGTGGGGGGGCTGGTGAGCAGTTCTTC. Translating gives CASSPPGGGAGEQFF.

This sequence joins TRBV27 and TRBJ2-7, with 8 positions matching TRBD1. The germline V gene encodes CDR1 MNHEY and CDR2 SMNVEV (reference sequence). The CDR3 spans 16 residues. Trimming cost V 10 bases and J 3 bases; bases outside gene matches: 17. The CDR3 DNA reads TGTGCCACCAACCCCTTCAGGGGGCCCACCGTCTACGAGCAGTACTTC. It specifies CATNPFRGPTVYEQYF.

The chain uses TRBV7-9 and TRBJ1-1; D unclear. The V gene lost 1 base and the J gene lost 4 bases, with 13 bases spanning the gap. This CDR3 has 15 residues. The germline V gene encodes CDR1 SEHNR and CDR2 FQNEAQ (reference sequence). The CDR3: CASSLENGVFTEAFF. In DNA, the CDR3 is TGTGCCAGCAGCTTAGAGAATGGGGTTTTCACTGAAGCTTTCTTT.

CDR3 amino acids: CASGRVTEYYEQYF. The CDR3, as DNA: TGTGCTAGTGGTCGCGTGACAGAATACTACGAGCAGTACTTC. The chain recombines TRBV12-5 with TRBJ2-7; weak D call: TRBD1 (5 bases). Germline loops: CDR1 LGHNT, CDR2 FRNRAP. CDR3 size: 14 residues. Trimming cost V 5 bases and J 3 bases, with 14 bases left between them. Looking up the rest from reference TRBV12-5 and TRBJ2-7 gives the full variable domain: DARVTQTPRHKVTEMGQEVTMRCQPILGHNTVFWYRQTMMQGLELLAYFRNRAPLDDSGMPKDRFSAEMPDATLATLKIQPSEPRDSAVYFCASGRVTEYYEQYFGPGTRLTVT.

This clonotype was detected many times. The chain employs TRBV5-4 and TRBJ2-1; 10 nucleotides agree with TRBD1. Germline lookup yields CDR1 SGHNT and CDR2 YYREEE (reference sequence). The V and J ends lost 4 bases and 7 bases, in that order; junction bases with no gene match: 8. CDR3 length: 15 amino acids. For the CDR3, the DNA is TGTGCCAGCAGCCGCGGGGACAGGGGTTTTAATGAGCAGTTCTTC. It translates to CASSRGDRGFNEQFF.

This clonotype was picked up many times. This sequence joins TRBV20-1 and TRBJ2-2; D may be TRBD2 (7 bases). The CDR3 extends over 12 amino acids. Trimming stripped 4 bases from V and 6 bases from J, with 9 bases between. Germline loops: CDR1 DFQATT, CDR2 SNEGSKA (reference sequence). CDR3 amino acids: CSAIGGAGELFF. CDR3 DNA: TGCAGTGCTATAGGGGGGGCCGGGGAGCTGTTTTTT.

The chain carries TRBV4-2 and TRBJ2-1, with 11 bases fitting TRBD2. Germline-derived CDR1 and CDR2 are LGHNA and YNFKEQ. The CDR3 runs 17 residues. V was pared by 1 base and J by 5 bases, with 7 bases of the junction left unmatched. The CDR3 reads CASSQVSGTSGNNEQFF. The CDR3 coding sequence is TGTGCCAGCAGCCAAGTGTCCGGGACTAGCGGAAACAATGAGCAGTTCTTC.

This clonotype was detected many times. The gene calls are TRBV5-1 and TRBJ1-2; D remains unclear. CDR3 length: 13 residues. Germline V lookup: CDR1 SGHRS, CDR2 YFSETQ. The V end lost 4 bases, the J end lost 5 bases, and 12 bases lay between the germline ends. CDR3 region: CASSPGPLYGYTF. The CDR3 nucleotides read TGCGCCAGCAGCCCCGGACCGCTATATGGCTACACCTTC.

This clonotype was observed once. The chain uses TRBV5-1 and TRBJ2-6, with 10 bases identical to TRBD1. The V gene end was trimmed by 0 bases and the J gene end by 2 bases; junction bases not matched to a gene: 5. The CDR3 sequence is 18 residues long. Germline assignment: CDR1 SGHRS and CDR2 YFSETQ. As DNA, the CDR3 is TGCGCCAGCAGCTTGGGCGACAGGGGGCTCGCTGGGGCCAACGTCCTGACTTTC. Translation gives CASSLGDRGLAGANVLTF.

The chain couples TRBV12-3 or TRBV12-4 to TRBJ1-1, with D possibly TRBD1 on 5 matching bases. The CDR3 has 14 amino acids. The ends were cut back, 6 bases at V and 2 bases at J, with 13 bases in the middle. The CDR3 DNA follows: TGTGCCAGCAGCCCGGGGCTTTTCAACACTGAAGCTTTCTTT. Protein: CASSPGLFNTEAFF.

This clonotype was detected only a few times. The gene calls are TRBV5-1 and TRBJ2-1, with 12 bases aligning to TRBD1. V was clipped by 2 bases and J by 7 bases; unmatched bases: 7. CDR3 size: 16 residues. Germline assignment: CDR1 SGHRS and CDR2 YFSETQ. DNA of the CDR3: TGCGCCAGCAGCTTCCGCCCGGGACAGGGGGCGAATGAGCAGTTCTTC. Amino acid sequence: CASSFRPGQGANEQFF.

The chain uses TRBV29-1 and TRBJ1-2; 9 nucleotides match TRBD1. Germline lookup yields CDR1 SQVTM and CDR2 ANQGSEA. Trimming cost V 4 bases and J 5 bases; bases outside gene matches: 11. CDR3 length equals 15 residues. CDR3 residues: CSVAIGGDRDYGYTF. Here the CDR3 DNA reads TGCAGCGTTGCTATAGGAGGGGACAGGGATTATGGCTACACCTTC.

This clonotype was counted only a few times. The chain recombines TRBV2 with TRBJ2-1, with D uncertain. This CDR3 has 14 amino acids. Trimming took 9 bases from V and 2 from J, leaving 14 bases between them. The germline CDR1 and CDR2 sequences are SNHLY and FYNNEI. The CDR3 DNA is TGTGCCAGTCAAGGCCCAGGCACCTACAATGAGCAGTTCTTC. This gives the protein CASQGPGTYNEQFF.

At least ten counts were recorded for this clonotype. The rearrangement uses TRBV7-9 and TRBJ2-5, with D unclear. The CDR3 contains 15 residues. V was shortened by 0 bases and J by 1 base, with 9 bases between the two germline ends. CDR1 is SEHNR, CDR2 FQNEAQ, per germline (reference sequence). The CDR3 bases are TGTGCCAGCAGCTTAGCGCTACCGCTCCAAGAGACCCAGTACTTC. Protein product: CASSLALPLQETQYF.

This clonotype showed up many times. This chain connects TRBV12-3 or TRBV12-4 to TRBJ2-7; maybe TRBD1 (7 bases). The CDR3 runs 13 residues. V shed 7 bases and J shed 7 bases, with 17 bases lying between them. CDR3 residues: CASMQGGRVEQYF. The CDR3 region has the DNA TGTGCCAGCATGCAGGGGGGTCGGGTTGAGCAGTACTTC.

This chain connects TRBV20-1 to TRBJ2-3; 9 bases line up with TRBD1. CDR3 length equals 14 residues. The germline V gene has CDR1 DFQATT and CDR2 SNEGSKA (reference sequence). V gave up 5 bases and J gave up 3 bases; unmatched junction bases: 6. The CDR3 sequence: CSAGGQGRTDTQYF. The CDR3 DNA sequence: TGCAGTGCTGGGGGACAGGGAAGGACAGATACGCAGTATTTT.

This clonotype was seen a handful of times. V gene TRBV28 combines with J gene TRBJ2-7, with 8 positions matching TRBD1. The CDR3 totals 14 residues. Germline trimming cut 7 bases from V and 2 bases from J; bases unmatched to any gene: 7. Germline CDR1 and CDR2: MDHEN and SYDVKM. CDR3 residues: CASIPGQVPYEQYF. For the CDR3, the DNA is TGTGCCAGCATCCCGGGACAGGTTCCCTACGAGCAGTACTTC.

The rearrangement uses TRBV11-3 and TRBJ2-7; 11 bases are shared with TRBD1. Germline V gives CDR1 SGHNT, CDR2 YENEEA. This CDR3 is 18 amino acids long. V trimming: 2 bases; J trimming: 2 bases; junction bases outside the gene matches: 11. CDR3 sequence (DNA): TGTGCCAGCAGCTTATTTTGGGACAGGGGGATAATACCCTACGAGCAGTACTTC. This translates into CASSLFWDRGIIPYEQYF.

Only a few counts were recorded for this clonotype. This rearrangement joins TRBV3-1 to TRBJ1-2; D remains unclear. The length of the CDR3 is 12 residues. From germline, CDR1 is LGHDT and CDR2 YNNKEL (reference sequence). Between the trimmed V and J ends, which lost 7 bases and 2 bases, there was a span of 8 bases. CDR3 amino acids: CASTDSNYGYTF. CDR3 nucleotide sequence: TGTGCCAGCACCGATAGCAACTATGGCTACACCTTC.

This clonotype was detected only once. V is TRBV7-8 and J is TRBJ2-7; no reliable D call. Trimming took off 0 bases at V and 1 base at J, with 7 bases between the two ends. Germline V gene lookup returns CDR1 SGHVS and CDR2 FQNEAQ. The CDR3 has 14 residues. In DNA form, the CDR3 reads TGTGCCAGCAGCTTAGCCACGTCATCCTACGAGCAGTACTTC. This translates into CASSLATSSYEQYF.

V and J are TRBV5-1 and TRBJ1-6, with D hard to call. The V end lost 3 bases, the J end lost 0 bases, and 10 bases lay between the germline ends. CDR3 length: 16 amino acids. Germline loops: CDR1 SGHRS, CDR2 YFSETQ. The CDR3 DNA reads as TGCGCCAGCAGCTACGAAGCGAGCTCCTATAATTCACCCCTCCACTTT. This translates into CASSYEASSYNSPLHF.

V is TRBV7-2 and J is TRBJ2-1; TRBD2 aligns across 8 bases. Germline trimming cut 2 bases from V and 9 bases from J; bases unmatched to any gene: 6. CDR3 length: 14 residues. The germline V gene has CDR1 SGHTA and CDR2 FQGNSA. The CDR3 nucleotides are TGTGCCAGCAGCTTACAGCGGGGGATGGTTGAGCAGTTCTTC. This sequence encodes CASSLQRGMVEQFF.

The chain employs TRBV12-5 and TRBJ2-7; 8 nucleotides agree with TRBD1. The CDR3 totals 16 residues. The germline gives CDR1 LGHNT, CDR2 FRNRAP. With 6 bases clipped from V and 3 bases from J, the junction kept 13 bases outside the gene matches. The CDR3 here is CASGTPGTGGIYEQYF. The CDR3 DNA reads as TGTGCTAGTGGGACTCCCGGGACAGGAGGAATCTACGAGCAGTACTTC.